This T cell receptor beta chain was sequenced for a study of cytomegalovirus exposure and HLA in healthy donors. PCR primers comprised 60 Vbeta and 13 Jbeta primers. Produced via immunoSEQ multiplex PCR; TCRdb's table is partial and in-frame only. The table records 170,000 or so clones, 80% of them present only once. J lost 9 bases, V lost 5 bases, and 13 bases had no gene match. Germline lookup yields CDR1 MDHEN and CDR2 SYDVKM. The CDR3 runs 17 residues. The study's findings and limits: Most CMV-associated TCR beta chains appeared HLA-restricted in a later analysis. An analysis was carried out later, and it reportedly showed fewer N-insertions in an Asian-associated ancestry cluster than the roughly 700-donor mean. A few V segments could not be told apart, such as TRBV6-2 and TRBV6-3, and were left out.

Concerning this clone: Its antigen is not identified.

The rearrangement uses TRBV28 and TRBJ1-6; 10 bases fit TRBD1. The sequenced sample consisted of PBMCs. This clonotype was obtained from a man aged 25-45 years in good health and CMV-seropositive. CDR3 protein: CASSQPGQGTVFSPLHF. CDR3 bases: TGTGCCAGCAGTCAACCGGGACAGGGGACAGTTTTTTCACCCCTCCACTTT.